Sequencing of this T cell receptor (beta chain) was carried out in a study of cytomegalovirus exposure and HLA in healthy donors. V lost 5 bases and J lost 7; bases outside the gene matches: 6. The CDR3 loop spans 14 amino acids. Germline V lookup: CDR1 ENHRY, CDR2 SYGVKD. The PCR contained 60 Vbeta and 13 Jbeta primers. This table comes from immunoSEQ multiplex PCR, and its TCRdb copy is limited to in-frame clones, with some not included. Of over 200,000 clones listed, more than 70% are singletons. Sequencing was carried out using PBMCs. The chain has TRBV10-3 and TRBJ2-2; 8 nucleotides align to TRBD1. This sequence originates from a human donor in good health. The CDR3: CAISYQGAVGELFF. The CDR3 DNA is TGTGCCATCAGTTACCAGGGGGCGGTCGGGGAGCTGTTTTTT.